The 13 T cell receptor beta chains presented below share a single source sample, sequenced in a study of HIV-infected patients and healthy controls. cDNA was made from 400 to 500 ng RNA using alpha and beta constant primers. Using multiplexing indices, alpha and beta chain libraries were generated apart by chain-specific third strand synthesis. TCRdb reprocessed the 5' RACE reads via MiXCR and lists one record per CDR3 protein. The sample shows tens of thousands of distinct CDR3 sequences, more than 7.5% of them seen only once. The repertoire came from unfractionated whole blood and reflected all unsorted peripheral T cells. Sequenced material: blood. These receptors came from an adult in good health.

This clonotype has ten or more counts. The chain recombines TRBV20-1 with TRBJ1-1, with D tentatively TRBD1 (6 bases). Deletions cut 3 bases from V and 8 bases from J, with 7 bases between. The CDR3 has 10 amino acids. Germline V gives CDR1 DFQATT, CDR2 SNEGSKA (reference sequence). In nucleotides, the CDR3 is TGCAGTGCTAGGGGGGCCGAAGCTTTCTTT. Translation gives CSARGAEAFF.

By sample share, this clonotype is medium-sized (0.01 to 0.1%). The gene calls are TRBV2 and TRBJ1-1, with D possibly matching TRBD1 (6 bases). The germline CDR1 and CDR2 sequences are SNHLY and FYNNEI. The CDR3 covers 14 residues. Trimming took 7 bases from V and 1 from J, leaving 13 bases between them. CDR3 DNA: TGTGCCAGCACCGAGGGGGACTGGAACACTGAAGCTTTCTTT. This codes for CASTEGDWNTEAFF.

J is TRBJ1-5 and V is TRBV6-2 or TRBV6-3; D is undetermined. Germline CDR1 MNHEY, CDR2 SVGEGT. Trimming cost V 1 base and J 10 bases, with 11 bases left between them. The CDR3 sequence is 13 residues long. CDR3 amino acids: CASSYWESHPQHF. CDR3 in DNA: TGTGCCAGCAGTTACTGGGAGTCTCACCCCCAGCATTTT.

This clonotype occurred many times. The chain couples TRBV3-1 to TRBJ2-7, with TRBD2 matching 7 bases. Germline lookup yields CDR1 LGHDT and CDR2 YNNKEL (reference sequence). There are 15 residues in the CDR3. J lost 5 bases, V lost 3 bases, and 10 bases had no gene match. CDR3 sequence (DNA): TGTGCCAGCAGCCATCATAGGGAGGGTTCGGACGAGCAGTACTTC. This translates into CASSHHREGSDEQYF.

The table lists this clonotype with many counts. This chain uses TRBV5-1 with TRBJ1-1; 9 bases fit TRBD1. Germline V gives CDR1 SGHRS, CDR2 YFSETQ. This CDR3 comprises 13 residues. Losses at the gene ends were 4 bases for V and 11 bases for J; bases not matched to a gene: 9. In nucleotides, the CDR3 is TGCGCCAGCAGCCCCGACAGGGGGGAGGGTGCTTTCTTT. Its translation is CASSPDRGEGAFF.

This clonotype was seen repeatedly, ten times or more. The CDR3 is CASSRTQLSGNTIYF. For the CDR3, the DNA is TGCGCCAGCAGTCGGACACAACTCTCTGGAAACACCATATATTTT. The J gene is TRBJ1-3, the V gene TRBV4-1; D possibly corresponds to TRBD1 (5 bases). Trimming removed 6 bases from V and 0 bases from J, with 12 bases in between. The germline gives CDR1 MGHRA, CDR2 YSYEKL. The CDR3 is 15 amino acids.

There are many counts of this clonotype. This sequence joins TRBV4-3 and TRBJ2-6; D unresolved. The CDR3 spans 16 residues. The V and J ends lost 0 bases and 0 bases respectively, with 6 bases between them. Germline V gene sequence: CDR1 LGHNA, CDR2 YSLEER. The CDR3 protein is CASSQDGFSGANVLTF. The CDR3 DNA is TGCGCCAGCAGCCAAGATGGCTTCTCTGGGGCCAACGTCCTGACTTTC.

At least ten counts were recorded for this clonotype. J is TRBJ2-7 and V is TRBV16; maybe TRBD1 (5 bases). Germline loops: CDR1 KGHSY, CDR2 FQNENV. This CDR3 is built from 16 residues. Trimming left V 1 base short and J 0 bases short, with 13 bases between. DNA of the CDR3: TGTGCCAGCAGCCAATTAGACAGTACCAGCTCCTACGAGCAGTACTTC. Amino acid sequence: CASSQLDSTSSYEQYF.

This sequence joins TRBV29-1 and TRBJ1-1; the D gene is possibly TRBD1 (5 bases). CDR1 is SQVTM and CDR2 is ANQGSEA in the germline V gene. The V end was cut by 2 bases, the J end by 8 bases, with 12 bases between. CDR3 length: 12 residues. The CDR3 bases are TGCAGCGTTGAAAGGGGCCGCGAGGAAGCTTTCTTT. The encoded protein is CSVERGREEAFF.

This clonotype was observed many times. This chain connects TRBV14 to TRBJ1-1, with TRBD1 as a possible D gene (5 bases). The CDR3 consists of 12 residues. The germline V and J ends were trimmed by 9 bases and 11 bases, with 19 bases remaining between them. Per the germline V gene, CDR1 is SGHDN and CDR2 is FVKESK. The CDR3 loop is CASAPAGERAFF. The DNA of the CDR3 is TGTGCCAGTGCCCCTGCGGGGGAGCGGGCTTTCTTT.

The chain couples TRBV3-1 to TRBJ1-2; 7 bases match TRBD1. This CDR3 region has 16 residues. Losses at the gene ends were 1 base for V and 4 bases for J; bases not matched to a gene: 9. The germline CDR1 and CDR2 sequences are LGHDT and YNNKEL (reference sequence). CDR3 sequence (DNA): TGTGCCAGCAGCCAAGGAGACCCAGGGGGGCCCTATGGCTACACCTTC. Translated: CASSQGDPGGPYGYTF. Complete variable domain (other parts from reference TRBV3-1 and TRBJ1-2): DTAVSQTPKYLVTQMGNDKSIKCEQNLGHDTMYWYKQDSKKFLKIMFSYNNKELIINETVPNRFSPKSPDKAHLNLHINSLELGDSAVYFCASSQGDPGGPYGYTFGSGTRLTVV.

Ten or more counts support this clonotype. The CDR3 protein is CASSYSGRGQPQHF. Here the CDR3 DNA reads TGTGCCAGCAGTTACTCGGGCCGGGGCCAGCCCCAGCATTTT. The chain links TRBV6-5 to TRBJ1-5; maybe TRBD1 (5 bases). The V end lost 0 bases, the J end lost 7 bases, and 10 bases lay between the germline ends. Germline V lookup: CDR1 MNHEY, CDR2 SVGAGI. CDR3 size: 14 residues.

This chain joins TRBV19 and TRBJ2-3, with 7 bases aligning to TRBD2. CDR1 and CDR2 from the germline V gene are LNHDA and SQIVND (reference sequence). Trimming at V came to 4 bases and at J to 6 bases, leaving 4 bases not matched to a gene. This CDR3 has 13 amino acids. Written as DNA, the CDR3 is TGTGCCAGTAGTAGCGGGGAGGGGGATACGCAGTATTTT. Encoded protein: CASSSGEGDTQYF.